The 10 T cell receptor beta chains below all came from one sample that was sequenced in a study of T cell responses to AZD1222 COVID-19 vaccine. Assay used: immunoSEQ multiplex PCR; TCRdb lists only in-frame clones, some missing. This sample has around 95,000 clones; about 87% occur once, and the top ten carry roughly 4.2%. Sample: peripheral blood, taken on day 0 of MenACWY control vaccination. All receptors derive from an adult in good health.

The chain has TRBV28 and TRBJ2-7; D might be TRBD1 (6 bases). This CDR3 has 18 amino acids. Per germline, CDR1 MDHEN and CDR2 SYDVKM. V was pared by 3 bases and J by 1 base, with 22 bases between. CDR3 residues: CASSFHSFPGHGSYEQYF. CDR3 bases: TGTGCCAGCAGTTTTCACTCTTTTCCGGGACATGGTTCCTACGAGCAGTACTTC.

As regards this clone: The junction and the germline gene differ at one end; a read error may be behind it. This chain uses TRBV7-7 with TRBJ2-5; 10 nucleotides agree with TRBD1. The CDR3 covers 14 residues. Germline V gene data show CDR1 as SSHAT and CDR2 as FNYEAQ (reference sequence). The CDR3 nucleotides are TGTGCTAGCAGTTTCGGACAGGGGGGGGAGACCCAGTACTTC. Translation: CASSFGQGGETQYF.

V is TRBV7-3 and J is TRBJ2-2; D perhaps matches TRBD2 (6 bases). The CDR3 extends over 14 amino acids. CDR1 SGHTA and CDR2 FQGTGA come from the germline V gene. V lost 9 bases and J lost 1, with 12 bases in between. CDR3 DNA sequence: TGTGCCAGTTCTGCGGGGTTGAACACCGGGGAGCTGTTTTTT. It translates to CASSAGLNTGELFF.

The chain combines TRBV6-1 with TRBJ2-6; D gene uncertain. V dropped 1 base and J dropped 2 bases, with 3 bases sitting between them. CDR1 is MNHNS, CDR2 SASEGT, per germline. CDR3 length equals 14 residues. CDR3 amino acids: CASSEGAGANVLTF. The DNA of the CDR3 is TGTGCCAGCAGTGAAGGGGCTGGGGCCAACGTCCTGACTTTC.

The chain employs TRBV4-1 and TRBJ1-2; unclear D gene. The CDR3 runs 13 residues. V gave up 4 bases and J gave up 8 bases, with 14 bases separating them. Germline V gives CDR1 MGHRA, CDR2 YSYEKL. The CDR3 spells CASSRLGIVGYTF. CDR3 nucleotides: TGCGCCAGCAGCCGGCTGGGGATTGTCGGCTACACCTTC.

The J gene is TRBJ1-1, the V gene TRBV9; a weak D match, TRBD1 (5 bases). The CDR3 contains 15 residues. CDR1 SGDLS and CDR2 YYNGEE come from the germline V gene. V dropped 0 bases and J dropped 0 bases, with 9 bases sitting between them. In nucleotides, the CDR3 is TGTGCCAGCAGCGTAGTCCACAGGTTGAACACTGAAGCTTTCTTT. This encodes CASSVVHRLNTEAFF. Variable domain in full (rest from reference TRBV9 and TRBJ1-1): DSGVTQTPKHLITATGQRVTLRCSPRSGDLSVYWYQQSLDQGLQFLIQYYNGEERAKGNILERFSAQQFPDLHSELNLSSLELGDSALYFCASSVVHRLNTEAFFGQGTRLTVV.

This clone came up once. This chain connects TRBV7-9 to TRBJ1-6; D remains ambiguous. CDR1 is SEHNR and CDR2 is FQNEAQ in the germline V gene (reference sequence). V was trimmed by 1 base and J by 10 bases, leaving 11 bases between them. There are 14 residues in the CDR3. CDR3 sequence: CASSLGGLHSPLHF. The CDR3 nucleotides read TGTGCCAGCAGCTTAGGCGGTTTGCACTCACCCCTCCACTTT. The complete variable domain, with remaining parts taken from reference TRBV7-9 and TRBJ1-6, reads DTGVSQNPRHKITKRGQNVTFRCDPISEHNRLYWYRQTLGQGPEFLTYFQNEAQLEKSRLLSDRFSAERPKGSFSTLEIQRTEQGDSAMYLCASSLGGLHSPLHFGNGTRLTVT.

This chain uses TRBV10-1 with TRBJ1-5, with D unclear. The CDR3 contains 14 residues. V lost 4 bases and J lost 4, with 11 bases in between. Germline V lookup: CDR1 WNHNN, CDR2 SYGVQD (reference sequence). CDR3 coding DNA: TGCGCCAGCAGTGCGTACCGGGAAAATCAGCCCCAGCATTTT. It encodes CASSAYRENQPQHF.

The V gene is TRBV19, the J gene TRBJ1-2; 9 nucleotides line up with TRBD1. Unmatched junction bases numbered 7, after V lost 3 bases and J lost 8 bases. This CDR3 is 14 amino acids long. Germline V gives CDR1 LNHDA, CDR2 SQIVND (reference sequence). CDR3 in DNA: TGTGCCAGTAGTATCCAGGGACAGGGAGGCGGCTACACCTTC. Protein: CASSIQGQGGGYTF. Together with reference TRBV19 and TRBJ1-2, the CDR3 gives the full variable domain: DGGITQSPKYLFRKEGQNVTLSCEQNLNHDAMYWYRQDPGQGLRLIYYSQIVNDFQKGDIAEGYSVSREKKESFPLTVTSAQKNPTAFYLCASSIQGQGGGYTFGSGTRLTVV.

This sequence joins TRBV30 and TRBJ1-6; maybe TRBD1 (6 bases). Germline CDR1 is GTSNPN and CDR2 is SVGIG (reference sequence). V was shortened by 0 bases and J by 5 bases, with 11 bases between the two germline ends. The CDR3 is 15 amino acids. CDR3 nucleotides: TGTGCCTGGAGTGTACGGGCAGGGGATAATTCACCCCTCCACTTT. This translates into CAWSVRAGDNSPLHF.